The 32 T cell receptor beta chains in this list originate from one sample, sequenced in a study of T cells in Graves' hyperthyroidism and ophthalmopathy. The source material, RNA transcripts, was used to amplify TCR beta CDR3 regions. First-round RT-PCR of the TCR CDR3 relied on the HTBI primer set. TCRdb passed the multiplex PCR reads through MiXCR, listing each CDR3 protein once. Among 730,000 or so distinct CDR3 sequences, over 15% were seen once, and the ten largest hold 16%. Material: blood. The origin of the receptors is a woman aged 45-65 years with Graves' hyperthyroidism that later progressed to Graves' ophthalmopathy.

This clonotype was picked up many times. CDR3 sequence reads: CSAKLRATEAFF. For the CDR3, the DNA is TGCAGTGCTAAACTTCGGGCCACTGAAGCTTTCTTT. The chain is built from TRBV20-1 and TRBJ1-1; D uncertain. V dropped 4 bases and J dropped 4 bases, with 10 bases sitting between them. The CDR3 consists of 12 residues. Germline V gives CDR1 DFQATT, CDR2 SNEGSKA (reference sequence).

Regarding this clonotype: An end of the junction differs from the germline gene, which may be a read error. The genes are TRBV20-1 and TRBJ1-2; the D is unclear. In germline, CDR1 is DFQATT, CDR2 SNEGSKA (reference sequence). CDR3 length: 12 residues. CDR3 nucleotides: TGCAGTGCGGGCCGCAAAAACTGTGGCTACACCTTC. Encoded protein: CSAGRKNCGYTF.

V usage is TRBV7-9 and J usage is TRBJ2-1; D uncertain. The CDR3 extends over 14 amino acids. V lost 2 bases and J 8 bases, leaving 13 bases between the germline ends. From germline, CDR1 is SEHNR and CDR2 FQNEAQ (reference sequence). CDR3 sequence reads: CASSLTWAGHEQFF. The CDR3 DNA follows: TGTGCCAGCAGCTTAACATGGGCAGGCCATGAGCAGTTCTTC.

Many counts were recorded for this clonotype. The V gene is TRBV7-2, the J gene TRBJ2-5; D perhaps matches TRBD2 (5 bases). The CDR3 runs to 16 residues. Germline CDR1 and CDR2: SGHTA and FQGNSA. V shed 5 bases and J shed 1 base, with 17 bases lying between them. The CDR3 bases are TGTGCCAGCAGCCAGAAGGACTCGTGGGTCCAAGAGACCCAGTACTTC. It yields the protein CASSQKDSWVQETQYF.

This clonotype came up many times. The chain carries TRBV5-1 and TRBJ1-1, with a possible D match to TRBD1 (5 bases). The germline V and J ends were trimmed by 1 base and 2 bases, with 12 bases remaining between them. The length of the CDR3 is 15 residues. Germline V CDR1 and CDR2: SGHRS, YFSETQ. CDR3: CASSLNPGLNTEAFF. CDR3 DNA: TGCGCCAGCAGCTTGAACCCGGGACTAAACACTGAAGCTTTCTTT. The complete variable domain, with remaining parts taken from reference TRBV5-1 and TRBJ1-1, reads KAGVTQTPRYLIKTRGQQVTLSCSPISGHRSVSWYQQTPGQGLQFLFEYFSETQRNKGNFPGRFSGRQFSNSRSEMNVSTLELGDSALYLCASSLNPGLNTEAFFGQGTRLTVV.

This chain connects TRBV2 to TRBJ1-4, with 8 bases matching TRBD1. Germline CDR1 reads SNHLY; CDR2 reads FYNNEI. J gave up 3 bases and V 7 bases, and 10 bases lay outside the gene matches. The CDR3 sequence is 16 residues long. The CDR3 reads CASNSGGLAANEKLFF. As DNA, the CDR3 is TGTGCCAGCAATTCAGGGGGCCTAGCTGCTAATGAAAAACTGTTTTTT. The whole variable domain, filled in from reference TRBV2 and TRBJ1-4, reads EPEVTQTPSHQVTQMGQEVILRCVPISNHLYFYWYRQILGQKVEFLVSFYNNEISEKSEIFDDQFSVERPDGSNFTLKIRSTKLEDSAMYFCASNSGGLAANEKLFFGSGTQLSVL.

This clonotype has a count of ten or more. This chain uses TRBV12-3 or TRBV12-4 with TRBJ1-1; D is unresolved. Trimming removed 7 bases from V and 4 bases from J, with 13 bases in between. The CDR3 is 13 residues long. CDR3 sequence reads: CASTPPSGTEAFF. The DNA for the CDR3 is TGTGCCAGCACCCCTCCGTCGGGCACTGAAGCTTTCTTT.

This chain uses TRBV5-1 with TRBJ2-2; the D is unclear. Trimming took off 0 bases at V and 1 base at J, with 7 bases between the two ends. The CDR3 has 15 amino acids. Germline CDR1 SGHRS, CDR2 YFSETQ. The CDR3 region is CASSLGLQNTGELFF. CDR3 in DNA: TGCGCCAGCAGCTTGGGACTGCAGAACACCGGGGAGCTGTTTTTT.

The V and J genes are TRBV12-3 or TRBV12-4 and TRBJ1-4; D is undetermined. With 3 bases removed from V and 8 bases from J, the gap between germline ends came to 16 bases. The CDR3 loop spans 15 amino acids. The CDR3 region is CASSFIRSSGEKLFF. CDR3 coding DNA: TGTGCCAGCAGTTTTATTCGGAGCTCGGGAGAAAAACTGTTTTTT.

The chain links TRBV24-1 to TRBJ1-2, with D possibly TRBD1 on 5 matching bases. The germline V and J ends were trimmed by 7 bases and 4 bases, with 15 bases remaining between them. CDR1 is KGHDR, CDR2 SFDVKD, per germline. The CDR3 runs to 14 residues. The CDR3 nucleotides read TGTGCCACCAGCGCCGAGAGCGACAGCTATGGCTACACCTTC. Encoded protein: CATSAESDSYGYTF.

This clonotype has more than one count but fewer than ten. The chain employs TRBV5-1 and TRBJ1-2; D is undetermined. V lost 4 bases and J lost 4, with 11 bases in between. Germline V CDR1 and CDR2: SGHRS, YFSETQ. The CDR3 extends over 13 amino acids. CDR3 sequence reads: CASSPTNGYGYTF. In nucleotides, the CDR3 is TGCGCCAGCAGCCCCACTAACGGCTATGGCTACACCTTC.

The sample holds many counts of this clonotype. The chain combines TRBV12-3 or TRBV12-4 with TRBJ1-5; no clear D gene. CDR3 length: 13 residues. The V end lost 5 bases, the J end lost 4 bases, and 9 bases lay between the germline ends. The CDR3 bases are TGTGCCAGCAGTACCAATCAGAATCAGCCCCAGCATTTT. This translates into CASSTNQNQPQHF.

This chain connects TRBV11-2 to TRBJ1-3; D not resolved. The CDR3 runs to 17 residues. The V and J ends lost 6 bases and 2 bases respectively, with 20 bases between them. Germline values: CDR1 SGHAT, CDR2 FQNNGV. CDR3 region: CASSQTTGDPTGNTIYF. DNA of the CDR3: TGTGCCAGCAGTCAAACGACCGGAGATCCGACTGGAAACACCATATATTTT.

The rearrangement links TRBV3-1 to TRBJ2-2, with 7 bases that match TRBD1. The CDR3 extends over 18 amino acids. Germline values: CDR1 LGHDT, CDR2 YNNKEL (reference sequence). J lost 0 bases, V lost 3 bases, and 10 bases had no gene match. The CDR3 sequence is CASSQTSPGQSNTGELFF. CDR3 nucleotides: TGTGCCAGCAGCCAGACGAGTCCGGGACAGTCGAACACCGGGGAGCTGTTTTTT.

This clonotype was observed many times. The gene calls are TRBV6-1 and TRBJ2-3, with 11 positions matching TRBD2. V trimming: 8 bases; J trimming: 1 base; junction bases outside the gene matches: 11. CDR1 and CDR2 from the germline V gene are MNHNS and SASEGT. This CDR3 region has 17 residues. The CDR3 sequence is CASSDLTSGVGTDTQYF. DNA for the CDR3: TGTGCCAGCTCCGACCTGACTAGCGGGGTCGGCACAGATACGCAGTATTTT.

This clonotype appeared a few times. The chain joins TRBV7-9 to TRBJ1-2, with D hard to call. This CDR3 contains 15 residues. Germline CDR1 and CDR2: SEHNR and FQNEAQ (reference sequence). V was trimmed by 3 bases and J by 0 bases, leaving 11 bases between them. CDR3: CASSFAPTTNYGYTF. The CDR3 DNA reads TGTGCCAGCAGCTTTGCGCCGACTACTAACTATGGCTACACCTTC.

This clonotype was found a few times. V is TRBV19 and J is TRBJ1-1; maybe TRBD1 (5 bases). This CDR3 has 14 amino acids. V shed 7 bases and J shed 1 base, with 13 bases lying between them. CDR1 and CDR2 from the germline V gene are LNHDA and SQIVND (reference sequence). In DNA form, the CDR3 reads TGTGCCAGTAACCCAGGGTTGGGGAACACTGAAGCTTTCTTT. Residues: CASNPGLGNTEAFF.

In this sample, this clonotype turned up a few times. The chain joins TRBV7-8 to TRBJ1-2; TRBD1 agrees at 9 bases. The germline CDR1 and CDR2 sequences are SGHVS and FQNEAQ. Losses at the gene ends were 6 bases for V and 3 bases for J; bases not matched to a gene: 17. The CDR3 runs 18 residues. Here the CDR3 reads CASRSPGTGYIEDYGYTF. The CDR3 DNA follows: TGTGCCAGCAGAAGTCCCGGGACAGGGTATATAGAAGACTATGGCTACACCTTC.

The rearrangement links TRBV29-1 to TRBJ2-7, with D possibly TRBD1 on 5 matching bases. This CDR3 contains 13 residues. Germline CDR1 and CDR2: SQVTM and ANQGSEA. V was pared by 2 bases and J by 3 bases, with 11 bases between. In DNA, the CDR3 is TGCAGCGTTGAATCGGCAGGGAACTACGAGCAGTACTTC. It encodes CSVESAGNYEQYF.

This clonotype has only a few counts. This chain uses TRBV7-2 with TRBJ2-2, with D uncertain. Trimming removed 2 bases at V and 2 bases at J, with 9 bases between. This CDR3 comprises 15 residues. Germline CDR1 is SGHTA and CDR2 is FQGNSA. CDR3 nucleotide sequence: TGTGCCAGCAGCTTAAGGCGACCAAACACCGGGGAGCTGTTTTTT. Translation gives CASSLRRPNTGELFF.

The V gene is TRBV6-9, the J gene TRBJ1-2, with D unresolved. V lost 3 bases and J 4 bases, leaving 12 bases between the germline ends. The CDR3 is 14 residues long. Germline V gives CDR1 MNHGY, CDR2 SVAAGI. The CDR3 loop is CASSYVDSLYGYTF. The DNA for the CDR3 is TGTGCCAGCAGTTACGTGGATTCCCTCTATGGCTACACCTTC.

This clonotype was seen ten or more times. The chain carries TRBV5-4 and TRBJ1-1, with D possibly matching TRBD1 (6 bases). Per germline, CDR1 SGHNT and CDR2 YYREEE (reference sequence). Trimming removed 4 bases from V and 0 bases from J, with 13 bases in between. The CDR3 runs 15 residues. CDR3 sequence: CASSLRGLVNTEAFF. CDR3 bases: TGTGCCAGCAGCCTGCGGGGGCTTGTGAACACTGAAGCTTTCTTT. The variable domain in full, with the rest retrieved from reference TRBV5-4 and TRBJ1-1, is ETGVTQSPTHLIKTRGQQVTLRCSSQSGHNTVSWYQQALGQGPQFIFQYYREEENGRGNFPPRFSGLQFPNYSSELNVNALELDDSALYLCASSLRGLVNTEAFFGQGTRLTVV.

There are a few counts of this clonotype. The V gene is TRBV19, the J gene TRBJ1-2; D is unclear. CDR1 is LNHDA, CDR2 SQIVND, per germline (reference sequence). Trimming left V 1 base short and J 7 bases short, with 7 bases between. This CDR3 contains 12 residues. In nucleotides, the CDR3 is TGTGCCAGTAGTATAGGACACCTTGGCTACACCTTC. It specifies CASSIGHLGYTF. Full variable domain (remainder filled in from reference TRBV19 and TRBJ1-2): DGGITQSPKYLFRKEGQNVTLSCEQNLNHDAMYWYRQDPGQGLRLIYYSQIVNDFQKGDIAEGYSVSREKKESFPLTVTSAQKNPTAFYLCASSIGHLGYTFGSGTRLTVV.

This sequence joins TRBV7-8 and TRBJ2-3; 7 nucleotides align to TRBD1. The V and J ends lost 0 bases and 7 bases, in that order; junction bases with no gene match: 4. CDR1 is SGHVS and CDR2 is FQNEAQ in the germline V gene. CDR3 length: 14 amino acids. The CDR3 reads CASSLAWDSYTQYF. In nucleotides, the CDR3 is TGTGCCAGCAGCTTAGCATGGGACAGTTATACGCAGTATTTT.

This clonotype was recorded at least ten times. The DNA for the CDR3 is TGTGCCAGCAGCTCCCAACAGGGATACAATGAGCAGTTCTTC. This encodes CASSSQQGYNEQFF. The chain combines TRBV13 with TRBJ2-1; TRBD1 might be the D (6 bases). Looked up from germline, CDR1 is PRHDT and CDR2 is FYEKMQ (reference sequence). V gave up 4 bases and J gave up 4 bases, with 11 bases separating them. CDR3 length equals 14 residues.

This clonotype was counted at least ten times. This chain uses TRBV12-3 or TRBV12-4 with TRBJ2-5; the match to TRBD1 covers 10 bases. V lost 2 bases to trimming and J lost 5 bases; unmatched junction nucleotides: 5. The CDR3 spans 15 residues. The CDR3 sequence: CASSLPTGGEETQYF. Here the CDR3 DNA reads TGTGCCAGCAGTTTACCGACAGGGGGCGAGGAGACCCAGTACTTC.

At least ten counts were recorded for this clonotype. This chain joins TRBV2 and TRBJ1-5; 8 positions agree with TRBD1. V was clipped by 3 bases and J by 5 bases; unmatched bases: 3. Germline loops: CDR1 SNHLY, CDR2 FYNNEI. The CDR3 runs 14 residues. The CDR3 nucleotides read TGTGCCAGCAGTGAGACAGGGGATTATCAGCCCCAGCATTTT. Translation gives CASSETGDYQPQHF. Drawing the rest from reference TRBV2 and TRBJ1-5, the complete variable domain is EPEVTQTPSHQVTQMGQEVILRCVPISNHLYFYWYRQILGQKVEFLVSFYNNEISEKSEIFDDQFSVERPDGSNFTLKIRSTKLEDSAMYFCASSETGDYQPQHFGDGTRLSIL.

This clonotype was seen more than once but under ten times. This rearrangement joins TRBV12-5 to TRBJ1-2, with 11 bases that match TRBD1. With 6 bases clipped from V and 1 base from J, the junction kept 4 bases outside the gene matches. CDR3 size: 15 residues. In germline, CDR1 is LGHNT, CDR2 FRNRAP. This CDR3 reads CASGTGTGGNYGYTF. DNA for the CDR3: TGTGCTAGTGGGACGGGGACAGGGGGTAACTATGGCTACACCTTC.

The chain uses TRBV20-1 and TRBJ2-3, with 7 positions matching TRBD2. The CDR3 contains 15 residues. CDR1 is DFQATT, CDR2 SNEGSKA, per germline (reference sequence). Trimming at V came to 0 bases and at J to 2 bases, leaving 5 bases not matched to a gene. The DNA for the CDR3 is TGCAGTGCTAGAGATAGCGGGCCCTTCACAGATACGCAGTATTTT. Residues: CSARDSGPFTDTQYF.

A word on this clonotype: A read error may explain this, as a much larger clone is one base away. In nucleotides, the CDR3 is TGTGCCAGCAGCGTAGGGGACGGCCCCACTGAAGCTTTCTTT. Encoded protein: CASSVGDGPTEAFF. This chain links TRBV9 with TRBJ1-1; tentatively, D is TRBD1 (5 bases). CDR3 size: 14 residues. V was clipped by 0 bases and J by 4 bases, with 10 bases between them. The germline V gene has CDR1 SGDLS and CDR2 YYNGEE.

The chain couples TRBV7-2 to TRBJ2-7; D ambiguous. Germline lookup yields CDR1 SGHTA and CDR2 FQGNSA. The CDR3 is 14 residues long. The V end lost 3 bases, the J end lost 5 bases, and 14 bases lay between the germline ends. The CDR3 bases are TGTGCCAGCAGCTTGCTGGTTCAGTTCCACGAGCAGTACTTC. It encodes CASSLLVQFHEQYF.

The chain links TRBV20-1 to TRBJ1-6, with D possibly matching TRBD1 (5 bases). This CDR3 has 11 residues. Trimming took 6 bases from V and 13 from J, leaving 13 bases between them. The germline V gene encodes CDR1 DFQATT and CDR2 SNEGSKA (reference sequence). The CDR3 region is CSARTQDPLHF. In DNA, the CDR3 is TGCAGTGCCCGGACACAGGATCCCCTCCACTTT.